Below, 24 T cell receptor beta chains from the same sample are listed, as sequenced in a study of technical replicates of blood from several donors. Profiled with immunoSEQ multiplex PCR; TCRdb holds only in-frame clones, not every one. This sample has approximately 70,000 clones, with just under 97% found just once. The material sequenced was T cells isolated from PBMCs. The receptors were sampled from a human donor in good health.

The chain uses TRBV7-9 and TRBJ1-3, with a tentative D call TRBD1 (5 bases). CDR3 size: 14 residues. Looked up from germline, CDR1 is SEHNR and CDR2 is FQNEAQ (reference sequence). The V and J ends lost 5 bases and 6 bases respectively, with 14 bases between them. Here the CDR3 DNA reads TGTGCCAGCAGCGGGGGGGTTGAAGAAAACACCATATATTTT. Its translation is CASSGGVEENTIYF.

The rearrangement joins TRBV5-1 to TRBJ1-2; no clear D gene. With 0 bases removed from V and 4 bases from J, the gap between germline ends came to 10 bases. This CDR3 region has 14 residues. Germline-derived CDR1 and CDR2 are SGHRS and YFSETQ. This CDR3 is CASSLGAGSYGYTF. DNA of the CDR3: TGCGCCAGCAGCTTGGGCGCGGGGAGCTATGGCTACACCTTC.

The CDR3 nucleotides read TGTGCCAGCAGCCAAGGACAGTTCTACGAGCAGTACTTC. Translating gives CASSQGQFYEQYF. V is TRBV14 and J is TRBJ2-7, with D possibly being TRBD1 (5 bases). Trimming took off 1 base at V and 3 bases at J, with 7 bases between the two ends. Per the germline V gene, CDR1 is SGHDN and CDR2 is FVKESK. This CDR3 contains 13 residues. Complete variable domain (other parts from reference TRBV14 and TRBJ2-7): EAGVTQFPSHSVIEKGQTVTLRCDPISGHDNLYWYRRVMGKEIKFLLHFVKESKQDESGMPNNRFLAERTGGTYSTLKVQPAELEDSGVYFCASSQGQFYEQYFGPGTRLTVT.

The chain employs TRBV5-1 and TRBJ2-7; 10 nucleotides line up with TRBD2. The CDR3 length is 16 residues. CDR1 is SGHRS and CDR2 is YFSETQ in the germline V gene. With 4 bases clipped from V and 3 bases from J, the junction kept 10 bases outside the gene matches. The CDR3 DNA follows: TGCGCCAGCAGCCCGGCCGGGACTAGCGTTTACTACGAGCAGTACTTC. This translates into CASSPAGTSVYYEQYF.

V is TRBV7-9 and J is TRBJ1-4; weak D call: TRBD1 (6 bases). There are 13 residues in the CDR3. CDR1 and CDR2 from the germline V gene are SEHNR and FQNEAQ (reference sequence). Deletions cut 5 bases from V and 8 bases from J, with 12 bases between. The DNA for the CDR3 is TGTGCCAGCAGCCAATACCAGGGGGAAAAACTGTTTTTT. Translating gives CASSQYQGEKLFF.

The chain couples TRBV19 to TRBJ1-2; the match to TRBD1 covers 7 bases. Germline CDR1 reads LNHDA; CDR2 reads SQIVND (reference sequence). With 10 bases clipped from V and 7 bases from J, the junction kept 15 bases outside the gene matches. The length of the CDR3 is 14 residues. This CDR3 is CAIRAGGTISGYTF. CDR3 coding DNA: TGTGCCATAAGGGCAGGGGGAACGATAAGTGGCTACACCTTC.

This clone appeared once. The chain is built from TRBV6-1 and TRBJ2-1; 11 bases line up with TRBD1. CDR1 MNHNS and CDR2 SASEGT come from the germline V gene. The CDR3 runs to 14 residues. After removal of 7 bases from V and 14 bases from J, the junction contained 13 bases not matched to a gene. CDR3 sequence reads: CASTLDRGQVLEFF. The CDR3 DNA reads as TGTGCCAGCACCCTGGACAGGGGGCAGGTTTTGGAGTTCTTC.

The chain links TRBV5-4 to TRBJ1-1, with D uncertain. The V gene's germline CDR1 is SGHNT and CDR2 YYREEE (reference sequence). The CDR3 length is 14 residues. The ends were cut back, 0 bases at V and 4 bases at J, with 10 bases in the middle. CDR3 protein: CASSLDKSGTEAFF. DNA of the CDR3: TGTGCCAGCAGCTTGGACAAATCGGGCACTGAAGCTTTCTTT.

This chain connects TRBV15 to TRBJ1-5; D is undetermined. V was pared by 3 bases and J by 1 base, with 13 bases between. The germline gives CDR1 LNHNV, CDR2 YYDKDF (reference sequence). The CDR3 loop spans 16 amino acids. CDR3 region: CATSSGWGESNQPQHF. In DNA, the CDR3 is TGTGCCACCAGCAGCGGCTGGGGAGAAAGCAATCAGCCCCAGCATTTT.

The chain combines TRBV4-1 with TRBJ2-3; 9 bases map to TRBD2. Trimming at V came to 2 bases and at J to 13 bases, leaving 10 bases not matched to a gene. This CDR3 is 14 amino acids long. CDR1 and CDR2 from the germline V gene are MGHRA and YSYEKL. The CDR3 region is CASSQRLAGNVKYF. CDR3 sequence (DNA): TGCGCCAGCAGCCAAAGGCTAGCGGGGAACGTTAAGTATTTT.

V and J are TRBV5-1 and TRBJ2-2; 7 bases agree with TRBD1. The CDR3 is 14 residues long. V lost 3 bases, J lost 4 bases, and 3 bases stayed unmatched. In germline, CDR1 is SGHRS, CDR2 YFSETQ. The CDR3 coding sequence is TGCGCCAGCAGCTCGGGACAGTTCACCGGGGAGCTGTTTTTT. Protein product: CASSSGQFTGELFF.

The chain couples TRBV11-2 to TRBJ2-7, with 11 bases fitting TRBD1. The J segment lost 2 bases and the V segment lost 5 bases, leaving 11 bases of the junction unmatched. Germline loops: CDR1 SGHAT, CDR2 FQNNGV. CDR3 length: 17 residues. CDR3 sequence (DNA): TGTGCCAGCAGCACACCAACGGGACAGGGGGTAACCTACGAGCAGTACTTC. Amino acid sequence: CASSTPTGQGVTYEQYF.

The genes are TRBV29-1 and TRBJ2-7, with 10 bases fitting TRBD1. Germline CDR1 is SQVTM and CDR2 is ANQGSEA. V lost 6 bases, J lost 5 bases, and 7 bases stayed unmatched. There are 13 residues in the CDR3. CDR3 sequence (DNA): TGCAGCGTGGCCAGGGGACAGGGGAACGAGCAGTACTTC. Amino acids: CSVARGQGNEQYF.

The V call is TRBV25-1, the J call TRBJ1-1, with D possibly TRBD1 on 5 matching bases. The V gene lost 1 base and the J gene lost 6 bases, with 12 bases spanning the gap. The CDR3 length is 14 residues. Germline V gene data show CDR1 as MGHDK and CDR2 as SYGVNS. CDR3 loop: CASSEWRGNAEAFF. As DNA, the CDR3 is TGTGCCAGCAGTGAATGGAGGGGAAACGCTGAAGCTTTCTTT.

This clone was counted once. The chain couples TRBV7-3 to TRBJ2-3; 12 bases match TRBD2. J gave up 4 bases and V 1 base, and 12 bases lay outside the gene matches. Germline CDR1 reads SGHTA; CDR2 reads FQGTGA. The CDR3 has 19 amino acids. In nucleotides, the CDR3 is TGTGCCAGCAGCTTAAGGTCTAGCGGGGGGGCCGGGAGCGCAGATACGCAGTATTTT. This codes for CASSLRSSGGAGSADTQYF.

V and J are TRBV30 and TRBJ2-7, with 9 bases lining up with TRBD1. The CDR3 covers 17 residues. Losses at the gene ends were 4 bases for V and 2 bases for J; bases not matched to a gene: 15. Germline assignment: CDR1 GTSNPN and CDR2 SVGIG (reference sequence). This CDR3 reads CAWTRALSTGGTYEQYF. In nucleotides, the CDR3 is TGTGCCTGGACTCGAGCCTTATCGACAGGGGGTACCTACGAGCAGTACTTC.

In its sample, this clone was seen once. The chain employs TRBV18 and TRBJ1-3, with D unclear. The V and J ends lost 0 bases and 0 bases respectively, with 12 bases between them. CDR1 is KGHSH and CDR2 is LQKENI in the germline V gene. CDR3 length equals 17 residues. CDR3 sequence reads: CASSPPIRYRSGNTIYF. The CDR3 nucleotides are TGTGCCAGCTCACCACCGATCCGGTATCGCTCTGGAAACACCATATATTTT.

The chain uses TRBV15 and TRBJ1-4; TRBD1 agrees at 7 bases. This CDR3 has 15 residues. CDR1 and CDR2 from the germline V gene are LNHNV and YYDKDF (reference sequence). Trimming at V came to 1 base and at J to 3 bases, leaving 2 bases not matched to a gene. Written as DNA, the CDR3 is TGTGCCACCAGCAGAGCCGGGACAGCTAATGAAAAACTGTTTTTT. This codes for CATSRAGTANEKLFF. Variable domain in full (rest from reference TRBV15 and TRBJ1-4): DAMVIQNPRYQVTQFGKPVTLSCSQTLNHNVMYWYQQKSSQAPKLLFHYYDKDFNNEADTPDNFQSRRPNTSFCFLDIRSPGLGDTAMYLCATSRAGTANEKLFFGSGTQLSVL.

The chain employs TRBV5-1 and TRBJ1-1; 7 nucleotides line up with TRBD1. The CDR3 totals 14 residues. Looked up from germline, CDR1 is SGHRS and CDR2 is YFSETQ. V was clipped by 5 bases and J by 4 bases; unmatched bases: 8. CDR3 bases: TGCGCCAGCAGTCGAGACAGGGTAGGCACTGAAGCTTTCTTT. Its translation is CASSRDRVGTEAFF.

The CDR3 coding sequence is TGCGCCAGCAGCCAAGGCACGAACGAGAACTATGGCTACACCTTC. Translating it yields CASSQGTNENYGYTF. V is TRBV4-1 and J is TRBJ1-2, with D unresolved. Germline CDR1 and CDR2: MGHRA and YSYEKL. V lost 1 base and J lost 2, with 11 bases in between. The CDR3 is 15 residues long.

The chain joins TRBV28 to TRBJ2-7; D may be TRBD2 (6 bases). CDR3 length: 13 residues. Trimming left V 10 bases short and J 7 bases short, with 20 bases between. Germline CDR1 MDHEN, CDR2 SYDVKM. The CDR3 loop reads CATGGLPDGEQYF. For the CDR3, the DNA is TGTGCCACCGGGGGACTGCCTGACGGGGAGCAGTACTTC.

The CDR3 here is CASTILGTSEKLFF. DNA for the CDR3: TGTGCCAGTACCATCCTAGGTACCAGTGAAAAACTGTTTTTT. This rearrangement joins TRBV19 to TRBJ1-4, with D hard to call. The CDR3 extends over 14 amino acids. Trimming took off 7 bases at V and 7 bases at J, with 16 bases between the two ends. Germline CDR1 reads LNHDA; CDR2 reads SQIVND (reference sequence).

This chain links TRBV2 with TRBJ2-5; possibly TRBD2 for D (6 bases). The CDR3 totals 13 residues. Between the trimmed V and J ends, which lost 6 bases and 7 bases, there was a span of 15 bases. Germline values: CDR1 SNHLY, CDR2 FYNNEI. In DNA, the CDR3 is TGTGCCAGCAGCTCTGAAGTGGGGGGGACCCAGTACTTC. The encoded protein is CASSSEVGGTQYF.

J is TRBJ2-7 and V is TRBV28, with 7 bases fitting TRBD1. Germline V gives CDR1 MDHEN, CDR2 SYDVKM. This CDR3 contains 14 residues. V gave up 2 bases and J gave up 3 bases; unmatched junction bases: 4. The CDR3 DNA follows: TGTGCCAGCAGTTTACCGGGACAGCTCTACGAGCAGTACTTC. This gives the protein CASSLPGQLYEQYF.